This is a list of T cell receptor beta chains from one sample in a study of cytomegalovirus exposure and HLA in healthy donors. Some clones are missing from TCRdb's copy, which holds only in-frame ones; the method was immunoSEQ multiplex PCR. The profile covers nearly 200,000 clones, with roughly 83% appearing a single time and about 0.37% taken by the ten largest. Material: PBMCs. The receptors originated from a male donor in good health and CMV-seropositive. Each CDR3 is given without its conserved first and last residue.

TRBV15	TRBJ2-7	18	ATSRDSTGGPKSSTYEQY
TRBV9	TRBJ1-4	13	ASSPRGGLAEKLF
TRBV5-1	TRBJ2-1	13	ASSLEGQLFNEQF
TRBV9	TRBJ2-2	14	ASMLGLAGATGELF
TRBV12-5	TRBJ2-1	13	ASGSGTTDYNEQF
TRBV5-4	TRBJ1-1	11	ASHRSMNTEAF
TRBV19	TRBJ1-1	13	ASTDRSAANTEAF
TRBV7-2	TRBJ2-7	12	ASSLRLETYEQY
TRBV27	TRBJ2-7	11	ASSSITAYEQY
TRBV9	TRBJ2-5	14	ASSGGGGRPPETQY
TRBV5-6	TRBJ2-3	16	ASSPGLAGVLVTDTQY
TRBV11-2	TRBJ1-2	11	ASSTGVNYGYT
TRBV28	TRBJ1-5	17	ASSLLPGQGRGGNQPQH
TRBV28	TRBJ1-2	13	ASRESRGANYGYT
TRBV12-5	TRBJ1-1	13	ASGRGQSGNTEAF
TRBV19	TRBJ1-1	12	ASNPITGNAEAF
TRBV6-6	TRBJ1-5	11	ASGQGSAQPQH
TRBV11-3	TRBJ2-2	10	ASSQGPGELF
TRBV11-2	TRBJ1-1	11	ASSLRENTEAF
TRBV7-8	TRBJ2-4	16	ASSLTSTGGIDKNIQY
TRBV5-4	TRBJ1-1	13	ASSPEGGSGTEAF
TRBV4-3	TRBJ2-1	15	ASSRNLAGALLTEQF
TRBV9	TRBJ2-1	14	ASSVVPTGEGREQF
TRBV7-2	TRBJ2-3	14	ASSLRGQGATDTQY
TRBV7-6	TRBJ1-5	16	ASSLAGTGRNSNQPQH
TRBV25-1	TRBJ2-3	12	ALGGGGSTDTQY
TRBV18	TRBJ1-5	14	ASSPMGGRETQPQH
TRBV10-3	TRBJ2-1	12	AIRSGTRQNEQF
TRBV15	TRBJ2-5	14	ATSRGLGGGGETQY
TRBV5-1	TRBJ2-4	18	ASSQLGAGGWVEAKNIQY
TRBV18	TRBJ1-5	13	ASSPSGSTDQPQH
TRBV5-1	TRBJ2-7	11	ASSLGSYGEQY
TRBV4-1	TRBJ2-5	13	ASSQGDPRGGTQY
TRBV6-1	TRBJ2-1	12	ASRLMSSYNEQF
TRBV4-2	TRBJ2-1	11	ASSQEGGWEQF
TRBV6-5	TRBJ2-7	11	ASSSGTSYEQY
TRBV4-2	TRBJ2-4	13	ASSQTSGGRAIQY
TRBV30	TRBJ1-2	15	AWIAHAGAGISYGYT
TRBV2	TRBJ2-7	12	ASRTGPEPYEQY
TRBV9	TRBJ1-5	12	ASSVAGSNQPQH
TRBV5-4	TRBJ2-7	14	ASSHPRPGHSNEQY
TRBV29-1	TRBJ1-2	9	SALRGYGYT
TRBV5-5	TRBJ1-2	12	ASSSVGGSYGYT
TRBV12-2	TRBJ2-1	13	ASRLGGQDYNEQF
TRBV7-9	TRBJ2-5	11	ASSLATGSAQY
TRBV28	TRBJ1-1	13	ASSSILDRGTEAF
TRBV7-9	TRBJ2-3	13	ASSTFTGMRDTQY
TRBV7-3	TRBJ2-3	13	ASKIGAGPADTQY
TRBV11-3	TRBJ2-3	12	ASSLARGTDTQY
TRBV25-1	TRBJ2-2	10	ASTGGAGELF
TRBV9	TRBJ1-5	12	ASSVATSGQPQH
TRBV9	TRBJ2-5	14	ASSPKGGAGQETQY
TRBV5-1	TRBJ2-3	14	ASSLGLAGAGDTQY
TRBV5-1	TRBJ1-5	11	ASSLDRGQPQH